The 20 T cell receptor beta chains listed next were all sequenced from one sample in a study of shared T cell receptors in the human thymus. Produced via immunoSEQ multiplex PCR; TCRdb's table is partial and in-frame only. The data contain hundreds of thousands of clones, approximately 87% of them singletons. These data were likewise used in another study, on human thymus T cells.

The specimen was thymocytes. These receptors were collected from a boy under three years old with a congenital heart defect.

The chain links TRBV25-1 to TRBJ1-2, with unresolved D. The CDR3 loop spans 14 amino acids. The germline V and J ends were trimmed by 3 bases and 1 base, with 9 bases remaining between them. From germline, CDR1 is MGHDK and CDR2 SYGVNS. For the CDR3, the DNA is TGTGCCAGCAGTGAGAGCCAAATTAACTATGGCTACACCTTC. It specifies CASSESQINYGYTF.

The rearrangement uses TRBV28 and TRBJ1-1; 7 bases are a match to TRBD1. This CDR3 has 18 residues. With V trimmed by 3 bases and J by 0 bases, 13 bases remained unmatched. Germline-derived CDR1 and CDR2 are MDHEN and SYDVKM. The DNA of the CDR3 is TGTGCCAGCAGTTTCCCCGGGAGGGGGCGGTCGCTGAACACTGAAGCTTTCTTT. Protein product: CASSFPGRGRSLNTEAFF.

The rearrangement joins TRBV2 to TRBJ2-7; no definite D call. CDR3 length: 15 amino acids. Germline CDR1 reads SNHLY; CDR2 reads FYNNEI. Trimming cost V 4 bases and J 0 bases, with 13 bases left between them. The CDR3 DNA is TGTGCCAGCAGTGCATTGGTTTACAGCTCCTACGAGCAGTACTTC. It codes for CASSALVYSSYEQYF.

In DNA, the CDR3 is TGTGCCAGTAGTATGGGCAGGGGAATTGAAGGCTACACCTTC. Translated, it gives CASSMGRGIEGYTF. This chain joins TRBV19 and TRBJ1-2, with D maybe TRBD1 (6 bases). V lost 3 bases and J lost 8, with 16 bases in between. Germline V gene data show CDR1 as LNHDA and CDR2 as SQIVND (reference sequence). The CDR3 runs to 14 residues.

The CDR3 DNA is TGTGCCAGCAGCAAAGACCCTAGCGGGATAAACACAGATACGCAGTATTTT. This sequence encodes CASSKDPSGINTDTQYF. The chain uses TRBV21-1 and TRBJ2-3; the tabulated D call, TRBD2, remains unverified against the DNA. TRBV21-1 is a documented pseudogene. This CDR3 is 17 amino acids long.

In its sample, this clone was seen a few times. The chain is built from TRBV28 and TRBJ2-2; D uncertain. The germline gives CDR1 MDHEN, CDR2 SYDVKM. V was pared by 1 base and J by 3 bases, with 15 bases between. The CDR3 has 17 amino acids. CDR3 sequence (DNA): TGTGCCAGCAGTTTATTCCCGCGGAAGTGGCACACCGGGGAGCTGTTTTTT. It specifies CASSLFPRKWHTGELFF.

Only one count was recorded for this clone. The genes are TRBV29-1 and TRBJ1-1; 8 nucleotides match TRBD1. Germline values: CDR1 SQVTM, CDR2 ANQGSEA. The CDR3 sequence is 13 residues long. V lost 3 bases and J lost 5; bases outside the gene matches: 5. The CDR3 sequence is CSVDRGHGTEAFF. The DNA of the CDR3 is TGCAGCGTTGACAGGGGGCATGGAACTGAAGCTTTCTTT.

This clone was seen only once. At one end, the junction sequence differs from germline, possibly due to a read error. In nucleotides, the CDR3 is TGTGCCATCAGCGAGTCGCCAGGACCAGGGTCCCAGCATTTT. It translates to CAISESPGPGSQHF. The rearrangement joins TRBV10-3 to TRBJ1-5; TRBD1 might be the D (5 bases). This CDR3 is built from 14 residues. Germline loops: CDR1 ENHRY, CDR2 SYGVKD.

The CDR3 sequence: CASGTDSSYNEQFF. CDR3 coding DNA: TGTGCCAGCGGGACGGACAGTTCCTACAATGAGCAGTTCTTC. The rearrangement links TRBV14 to TRBJ2-1; D perhaps matches TRBD1 (6 bases). There are 14 residues in the CDR3. The germline V gene has CDR1 SGHDN and CDR2 FVKESK. V was trimmed by 8 bases and J by 1 base, leaving 12 bases between them.

CDR3 loop: CASRKNRVAKNIQYF. The CDR3 DNA reads as TGTGCCAGCAGAAAAAACAGAGTAGCCAAAAACATTCAGTACTTC. The J gene is TRBJ2-4, the V gene TRBV28; D gene unclear. Germline lookup yields CDR1 MDHEN and CDR2 SYDVKM. The CDR3 covers 15 residues. V dropped 6 bases and J dropped 0 bases, with 12 bases sitting between them.

This chain joins TRBV28 and TRBJ2-2, with D perhaps TRBD2 (5 bases). This CDR3 contains 17 residues. Germline loops: CDR1 MDHEN, CDR2 SYDVKM. With 2 bases removed from V and 1 base from J, the gap between germline ends came to 14 bases. The CDR3 is CASSLAGLAENTGELFF. CDR3 coding DNA: TGTGCCAGCAGTTTAGCTGGGCTAGCAGAGAACACCGGGGAGCTGTTTTTT.

The CDR3 reads CASSLRDDTQYF. CDR3 in DNA: TGTGCCAGCAGCTTGCGGGATGATACGCAGTATTTT. V and J are TRBV5-5 and TRBJ2-3; a weak D match, TRBD2 (5 bases). This CDR3 region has 12 residues. Germline values: CDR1 SGHKS, CDR2 YYEKEE (reference sequence). V was pared by 1 base and J by 6 bases, with 6 bases between.

This clone showed up just once. The chain couples TRBV5-4 to TRBJ2-2, with TRBD2 matching 9 bases. Looked up from germline, CDR1 is SGHNT and CDR2 is YYREEE (reference sequence). V trimming: 4 bases; J trimming: 3 bases; junction bases outside the gene matches: 10. CDR3 size: 17 residues. The CDR3 DNA sequence: TGTGCCAGCAGCAAGGCGGGAGGGCCGAGGGACACCGGGGAGCTGTTTTTT. Translated: CASSKAGGPRDTGELFF. Looking up the rest from reference TRBV5-4 and TRBJ2-2 gives the full variable domain: ETGVTQSPTHLIKTRGQQVTLRCSSQSGHNTVSWYQQALGQGPQFIFQYYREEENGRGNFPPRFSGLQFPNYSSELNVNALELDDSALYLCASSKAGGPRDTGELFFGEGSRLTVL.

The chain couples TRBV27 to TRBJ2-7; 9 bases fit TRBD1. CDR1 is MNHEY, CDR2 SMNVEV, per germline (reference sequence). V dropped 0 bases and J dropped 0; count of bases not matched to a gene: 9. This CDR3 comprises 18 residues. The CDR3 sequence is CASSLSGTGSWGSYEQYF. The CDR3, as DNA: TGTGCCAGCAGTTTATCCGGGACAGGGAGCTGGGGCTCCTACGAGCAGTACTTC.

The chain recombines TRBV30 with TRBJ2-3; a weak D match, TRBD2 (6 bases). Germline V gene data show CDR1 as GTSNPN and CDR2 as SVGIG (reference sequence). The CDR3 has 16 amino acids. V gave up 0 bases and J gave up 1 base, with 14 bases separating them. The CDR3 DNA is TGTGCCTGGAGTGTATTGGCGGGATCTGGCACAGATACGCAGTATTTT. Amino acid sequence: CAWSVLAGSGTDTQYF.

This chain uses TRBV7-8 with TRBJ2-5; a possible D gene is TRBD1 (6 bases). This CDR3 contains 13 residues. Trimming shortened V by 5 bases and J by 4 bases, and 11 bases separated the two germline ends. From germline, CDR1 is SGHVS and CDR2 FQNEAQ. The chain's CDR3 is CASSPWTVETQYF. In DNA, the CDR3 is TGTGCCAGCAGCCCATGGACAGTAGAGACCCAGTACTTC.

The table lists this clone with a count of one. The chain recombines TRBV19 with TRBJ1-1; 11 positions agree with TRBD1. In germline, CDR1 is LNHDA, CDR2 SQIVND (reference sequence). Trimming removed 6 bases from V and 1 base from J; junction bases left unmatched: 7. The CDR3 has 16 residues. The CDR3 DNA reads as TGTGCCAGTAGACCAGGGACAGGGGGAAAGAACACTGAAGCTTTCTTT. Translated: CASRPGTGGKNTEAFF.

The V and J genes are TRBV27 and TRBJ1-5; 7 bases line up with TRBD1. The CDR3 covers 16 residues. CDR1 is MNHEY, CDR2 SMNVEV, per germline (reference sequence). Trimming at V came to 5 bases and at J to 0 bases, leaving 7 bases not matched to a gene. The CDR3 region has the DNA TGTGCCAGCAGTCTACAGGGGCCTAATAGCAATCAGCCCCAGCATTTT. This codes for CASSLQGPNSNQPQHF.

This chain connects TRBV6-1 to TRBJ1-2, with 8 bases lining up with TRBD1. Losses at the gene ends were 0 bases for V and 5 bases for J; bases not matched to a gene: 2. Germline V CDR1 and CDR2: MNHNS, SASEGT. The CDR3 length is 14 residues. CDR3 coding DNA: TGTGCCAGCAGTGAAGCGGGACAGGTTTATGGCTACACCTTC. Its protein is CASSEAGQVYGYTF.

The CDR3 nucleotides are TGTGCCAGCAGTGACTGGGGGGAGAGGGAGCCCCAGCATTTT. This sequence encodes CASSDWGEREPQHF. The chain carries TRBV2 and TRBJ1-5; possibly TRBD1 for D (5 bases). The CDR3 covers 14 residues. Trimming left V 3 bases short and J 8 bases short, with 14 bases between. The germline CDR1 and CDR2 sequences are SNHLY and FYNNEI.